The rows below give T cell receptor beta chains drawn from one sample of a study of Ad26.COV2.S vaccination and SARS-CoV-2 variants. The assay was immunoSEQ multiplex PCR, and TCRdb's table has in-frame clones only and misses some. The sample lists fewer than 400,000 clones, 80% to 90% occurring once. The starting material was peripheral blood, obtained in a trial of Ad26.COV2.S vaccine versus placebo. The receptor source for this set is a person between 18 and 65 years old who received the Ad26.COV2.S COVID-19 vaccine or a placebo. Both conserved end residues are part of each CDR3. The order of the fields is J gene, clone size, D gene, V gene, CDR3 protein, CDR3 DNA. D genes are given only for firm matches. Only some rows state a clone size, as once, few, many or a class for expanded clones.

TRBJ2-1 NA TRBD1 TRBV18 CASSPRQGTGNEQFF TGTGCCAGCTCACCACGACAGGGAACCGGCAATGAGCAGTTCTTC
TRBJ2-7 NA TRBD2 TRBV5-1 CASSPSSGGALMSEQYF TGCGCCAGCAGCCCCTCAAGCGGGGGGGCCCTTATGTCCGAGCAGTACTTC
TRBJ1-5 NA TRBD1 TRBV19 CASSIVVGGHQPQHF TGTGCCAGTAGTATAGTGGTAGGGGGCCATCAGCCCCAGCATTTT
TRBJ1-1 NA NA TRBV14 CASSQVGELNTEAFF TGTGCCAGCAGCCAAGTAGGAGAGTTGAACACTGAAGCTTTCTTT
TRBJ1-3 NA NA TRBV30 CAWSVGGNTIYF TGTGCCTGGAGTGTAGGTGGAAACACCATATATTTT
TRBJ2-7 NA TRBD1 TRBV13 CASSRQGPYEQYF TGTGCCAGCAGCCGACAGGGACCCTACGAGCAGTACTTC
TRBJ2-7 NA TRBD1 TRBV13 CASTNTGQGEYEQYF TGTGCCAGCACCAATACGGGACAGGGGGAGTACGAGCAGTACTTC
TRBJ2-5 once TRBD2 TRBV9 CASSELTSAQETQYF TGTGCCAGCAGCGAGTTGACTAGCGCACAAGAGACCCAGTACTTC
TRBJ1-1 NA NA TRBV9 CASSVGANTEAFF TGTGCCAGCAGCGTAGGCGCGAACACTGAAGCTTTCTTT
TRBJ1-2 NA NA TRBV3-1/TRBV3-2 CASSQDAGPSGGYTF TGTGCCAGCAGCCAAGATGCGGGGCCCTCCGGAGGCTACACCTTC
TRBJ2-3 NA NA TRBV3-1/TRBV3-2 CASSPGHSTDTQYF TGTGCCAGCAGTCCGGGACACAGCACAGATACGCAGTATTTT
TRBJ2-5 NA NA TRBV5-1 CASTSEYQETQYF TGCGCCAGCACCAGCGAGTACCAAGAGACCCAGTACTTC
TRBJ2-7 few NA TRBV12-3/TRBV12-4 CASSLEGPYEQYF TGTGCCAGCAGTTTAGAGGGGCCCTACGAGCAGTACTTC
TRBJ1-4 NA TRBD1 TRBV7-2 CASSSNRGVNEKLFF TGTGCCAGCAGCTCAAACAGGGGCGTTAATGAAAAACTGTTTTTT
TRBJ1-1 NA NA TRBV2 CASSAMGNTEAFF TGTGCCAGCAGTGCAATGGGGAACACTGAAGCTTTCTTT
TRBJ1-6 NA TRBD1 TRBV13 CASSFRRGGSPLHF TGTGCCAGCAGCTTCCGCAGGGGGGGATCACCCCTCCACTTT
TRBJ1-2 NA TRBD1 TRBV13 CASSGEGQVNYGYTF TGTGCCAGCAGCGGGGAGGGACAGGTTAACTATGGCTACACCTTC
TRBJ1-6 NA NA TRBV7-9 CASSLGQASPLHF TGTGCCAGCAGCTTAGGACAGGCGTCACCCCTCCACTTT
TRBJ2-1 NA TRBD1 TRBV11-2 CASSLSVTGAPYNEQFF TGTGCCAGCAGCTTAAGCGTTACAGGGGCCCCCTACAATGAGCAGTTCTTC
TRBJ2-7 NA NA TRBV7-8 CASSFGGVEGVYEQYF TGTGCCAGCAGCTTCGGCGGGGTGGAGGGGGTTTACGAGCAGTACTTC
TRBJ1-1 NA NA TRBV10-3 CAISAGEVNTEAFF TGTGCCATCAGTGCAGGGGAGGTGAACACTGAAGCTTTCTTT
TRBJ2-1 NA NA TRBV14 CASSHTSGLHYNEQFF TGTGCCAGCAGCCACACGAGCGGGCTACATTACAATGAGCAGTTCTTC
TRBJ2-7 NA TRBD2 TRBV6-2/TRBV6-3 CASSNGLAGMYEQYF TGTGCCAGCAGTAATGGACTAGCGGGGATGTACGAGCAGTACTTC
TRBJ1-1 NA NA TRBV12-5 CASGKFGMNTEAFF TGTGCTAGTGGAAAGTTCGGAATGAACACTGAAGCTTTCTTT
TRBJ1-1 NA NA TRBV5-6 CASSLEGFLEAFF TGTGCCAGCAGCTTGGAGGGCTTCCTTGAAGCTTTCTTT
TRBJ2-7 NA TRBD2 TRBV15 CATSRGLAGPTTSYEQYF TGTGCCACCAGCAGGGGACTAGCGGGCCCTACCACCTCCTACGAGCAGTACTTC
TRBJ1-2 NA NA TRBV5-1 CASSLMPDRIYGYTF TGCGCCAGCAGCTTAATGCCGGACAGAATCTATGGCTACACCTTC
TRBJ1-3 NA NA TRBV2 CASSELRGSGNTIYF TGTGCCAGCAGTGAATTAAGGGGTTCTGGAAACACCATATATTTT
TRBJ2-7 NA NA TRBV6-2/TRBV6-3 CASNPTRSYEQYF TGTGCCAGCAACCCTACTAGATCCTACGAGCAGTACTTC
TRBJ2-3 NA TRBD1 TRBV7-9 CASSLGQAPSTDTQYF TGTGCCAGCAGCCTGGGACAGGCCCCTAGCACAGATACGCAGTATTTT
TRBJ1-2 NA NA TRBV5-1 CASSVEWGANYGYTF TGCGCCAGCAGCGTTGAGTGGGGGGCTAACTATGGCTACACCTTC
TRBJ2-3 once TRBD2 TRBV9 CASSVEGLAVDTQYF TGTGCCAGCAGCGTAGAAGGACTAGCGGTAGATACGCAGTATTTT
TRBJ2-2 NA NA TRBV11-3 CASSYDRNTGELFF TGTGCCAGCAGCTATGACAGGAACACCGGGGAGCTGTTTTTT
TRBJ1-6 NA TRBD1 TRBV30 CAWSAPRGAYNSPLHF TGTGCCTGGAGTGCCCCCAGGGGGGCATATAATTCACCCCTCCACTTT
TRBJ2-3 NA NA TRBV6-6 CASSYTRSSVTDTQYF TGTGCCAGCAGTTACACGAGGTCGTCTGTCACAGATACGCAGTATTTT
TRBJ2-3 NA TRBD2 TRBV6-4 CASSDGGGAPDTQYF TGTGCCAGCAGTGATGGCGGGGGGGCCCCAGATACGCAGTATTTT
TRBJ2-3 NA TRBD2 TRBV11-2 CASSPLRGTLDTQYF TGTGCCAGCAGCCCCTTGCGGGGGACCTTAGATACGCAGTATTTT
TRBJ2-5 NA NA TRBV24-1 CATSPTGSETQYF TGTGCCACCAGTCCCACAGGGTCGGAGACCCAGTACTTC
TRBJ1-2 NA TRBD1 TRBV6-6 CASSYGTGSDGYTF TGTGCCAGCAGTTACGGGACAGGATCGGATGGCTACACCTTC
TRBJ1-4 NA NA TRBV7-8 CASSLGAKLFF TGTGCCAGCAGCTTGGGGGCAAAACTGTTTTTT